These 8 T cell receptor beta chains share one sample of origin, sequenced in a study of T cells in women clearing cervical HPV infection. Assay used: immunoSEQ multiplex PCR; TCRdb lists only in-frame clones, some missing. The sample spans 35,000 to 45,000 clones; the ten largest clones claim 4.5% to 6%. The specimen sequenced was blood buffy coat. The receptors here all came from a woman aged 18 to 75 with a cervical HPV16 infection that either progressed to CIN3+ or cleared (not recorded which).

Remarks on this clone: One end of the junction varies from germline; a read error may be responsible. The read stops 3 residues short of the end of the CDR3; the missing end is completed from the germline J gene. The chain combines TRBV4-2 with TRBJ1-6, with 7 nucleotides matching TRBD1. Per germline, CDR1 LGHNA and CDR2 YNFKEQ. This CDR3 contains 15 residues. The CDR3 region is CASSQDWRQGSPLHF. The sequenced CDR3 bases are TGCGCCAGCAGCCAAGATTGGAGACAGGGTTCACCC.

On this clone itself: The CDR3 extends 3 residues past the end of the read, so its final part is completed from the germline J gene. The genes are TRBV7-6 and TRBJ1-1; unclear D gene. Between the trimmed V and J ends, which lost 6 bases and 4 bases, there was a span of 15 bases. CDR3 length equals 14 residues. Looked up from germline, CDR1 is SGHVS and CDR2 is FNYEAQ. Incomplete CDR3 DNA: TGTGCCAGCAGACCCGGGTACGCAAGCACTGAA. Translated, it gives CASRPGYASTE. The whole CDR3 reads CASRPGYASTEAFF.

Note on this clone: The read terminates 3 residues ahead of where the CDR3 ends, so the germline J gene completes it. The genes are TRBV7-2 and TRBJ2-2, with a possible D match to TRBD1 (5 bases). CDR3 length: 12 residues. CDR1 and CDR2 from the germline V gene are SGHTA and FQGNSA. CDR3 amino acids: CASSLQGRKLFF. The sequenced CDR3 bases are TGTGCCAGCAGCTTACAGGGAAGAAAG.

A remark on this clone: The missing CDR3 end, 3 residues past where the read stops, is filled in from the germline J gene. V usage is TRBV4-1 and J usage is TRBJ2-2; D is possibly TRBD2 (5 bases). V gave up 0 bases and J gave up 0 bases, with 11 bases separating them. This CDR3 is built from 17 residues. The germline V gene encodes CDR1 MGHRA and CDR2 YSYEKL. CDR3 sequence reads: CASSQDVPAANTGELFF. The CDR3 bases that were read are TGCGCCAGCAGCCAAGATGTCCCAGCGGCGAACACCGGGGAG.

In the case of this clone: With the read ending 3 residues before the CDR3 end, the germline J gene is used to fill in that end. This chain joins TRBV20-1 and TRBJ2-1; no firm D call. This CDR3 contains 12 residues. Trimming took 0 bases from V and 6 from J, leaving 6 bases between them. From germline, CDR1 is DFQATT and CDR2 SNEGSKA (reference sequence). The CDR3 DNA, read in part, is TGCAGTGCTAGAGATCTCGGCAATGAG. Translating gives CSARDLGNE. The CDR3 as a whole reads CSARDLGNEQFF.

As regards this clone: From the germline J gene comes the end of the CDR3, since the read stops 3 residues before it. V is TRBV20-1 and J is TRBJ2-1; 12 nucleotides align to TRBD2. V was pared by 3 bases and J by 0 bases, with 3 bases of the junction left unmatched. The CDR3 spans 16 residues. Germline assignment: CDR1 DFQATT and CDR2 SNEGSKA (reference sequence). The CDR3: CSARGTSGYSYNEQFF. The sequenced CDR3 bases are TGCAGTGCTAGGGGGACTAGCGGGTACTCCTACAATGAG.

A remark on this clone: The CDR3 is cut off 3 residues early in the read; its end comes from the germline J gene. This chain connects TRBV14 to TRBJ2-2; 9 bases match TRBD2. This CDR3 has 15 residues. Germline CDR1 and CDR2: SGHDN and FVKESK. The CDR3 DNA, read in part, is TGTGCCAGCAGCCAAAGGACAGCGGGGGGAGAAAAG. Translated, it gives CASSQRTAGGEK. Given in full, the CDR3 is CASSQRTAGGEKLFF.

As to this clone: The read is 3 residues too short to cover the CDR3 end, so that end is filled in from the germline J gene. The chain has TRBV7-6 and TRBJ2-7; D is possibly TRBD1 (6 bases). The CDR3 sequence is 13 residues long. V was clipped by 5 bases and J by 4 bases, with 12 bases between them. Per germline, CDR1 SGHVS and CDR2 FNYEAQ. The chain's CDR3 is CASSPDRRYEQYF. The covered CDR3 bases are TGTGCCAGCAGCCCCGACAGGCGTTACGAG.